This T cell receptor beta chain was retrieved from a study of T cells after yellow fever vaccination. For the study at large: Low-cell-number fractions underwent preparation using SMART-Seq v4 Ultra Low Input.

This clonotype was detected many times. Its antigen is still unknown. Study-level points and caveats: Peak timing came faster in the weaker secondary response, day 5 versus 15.

Template switching with 5'RACE generated the TCR cDNA and added a universal primer site and UMIs. A single record per CDR3 protein comes from TCRdb applying MiXCR to the 5' RACE reads. Of roughly 160,000 distinct CDR3 sequences listed, 6% to 7.5% are singletons. The germline V and J ends were trimmed by 3 bases and 4 bases, with 6 bases remaining between them. This CDR3 comprises 12 residues. The genes are TRBV12-3 or TRBV12-4 and TRBJ1-1, with D possibly matching TRBD1 (5 bases). The specimen was CD4+ T cells sorted from PBMCs, collected 5 to 6 days after the first yellow fever vaccination. This receptor was obtained from a man aged 18 to 35 who received the YFV17D yellow fever vaccine. CDR3 nucleotide sequence: TGTGCCAGCAGTTTTGGGGGCACTGAAGCTTTCTTT. Translating it yields CASSFGGTEAFF.